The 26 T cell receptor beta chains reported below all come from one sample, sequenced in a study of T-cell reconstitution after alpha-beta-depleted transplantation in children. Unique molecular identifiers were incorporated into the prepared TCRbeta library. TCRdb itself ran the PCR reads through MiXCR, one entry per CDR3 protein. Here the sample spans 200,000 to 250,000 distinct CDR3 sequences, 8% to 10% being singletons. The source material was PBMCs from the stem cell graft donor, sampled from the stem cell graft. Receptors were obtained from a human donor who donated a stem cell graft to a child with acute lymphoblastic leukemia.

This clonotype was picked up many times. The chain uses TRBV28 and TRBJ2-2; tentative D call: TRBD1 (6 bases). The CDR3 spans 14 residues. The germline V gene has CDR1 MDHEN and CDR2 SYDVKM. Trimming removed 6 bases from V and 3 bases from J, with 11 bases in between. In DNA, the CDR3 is TGTGCCAGCAGCCCAGGACAGCACACCGGGGAGCTGTTTTTT. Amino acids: CASSPGQHTGELFF.

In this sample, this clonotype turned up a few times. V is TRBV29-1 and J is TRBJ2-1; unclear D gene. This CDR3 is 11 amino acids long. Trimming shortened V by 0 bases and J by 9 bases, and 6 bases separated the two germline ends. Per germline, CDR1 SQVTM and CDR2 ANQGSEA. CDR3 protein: CSVEDLSEQFF. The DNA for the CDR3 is TGCAGCGTTGAAGATCTTAGTGAGCAGTTCTTC.

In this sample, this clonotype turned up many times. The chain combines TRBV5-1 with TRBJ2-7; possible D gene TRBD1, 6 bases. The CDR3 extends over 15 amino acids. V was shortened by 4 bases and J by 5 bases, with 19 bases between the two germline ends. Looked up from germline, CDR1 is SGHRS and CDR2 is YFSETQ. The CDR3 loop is CASSTREGVSDEQYF. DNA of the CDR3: TGCGCCAGCAGCACCCGAGAGGGGGTATCGGACGAGCAGTACTTC.

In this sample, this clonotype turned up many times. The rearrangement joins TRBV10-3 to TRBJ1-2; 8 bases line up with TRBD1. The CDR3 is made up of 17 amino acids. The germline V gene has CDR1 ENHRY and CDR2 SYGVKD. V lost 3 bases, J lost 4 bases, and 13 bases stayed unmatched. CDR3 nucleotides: TGTGCCATCAGTGACCCAACTGGACAGGGTTCGAGCTATGGCTACACCTTC. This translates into CAISDPTGQGSSYGYTF.

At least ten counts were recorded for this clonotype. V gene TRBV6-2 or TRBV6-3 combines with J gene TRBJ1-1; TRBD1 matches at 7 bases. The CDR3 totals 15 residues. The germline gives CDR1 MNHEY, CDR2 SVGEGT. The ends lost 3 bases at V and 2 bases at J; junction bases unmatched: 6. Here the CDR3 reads CASSYTGTVNTEAFF. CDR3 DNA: TGTGCCAGCAGTTATACCGGGACAGTAAACACTGAAGCTTTCTTT.

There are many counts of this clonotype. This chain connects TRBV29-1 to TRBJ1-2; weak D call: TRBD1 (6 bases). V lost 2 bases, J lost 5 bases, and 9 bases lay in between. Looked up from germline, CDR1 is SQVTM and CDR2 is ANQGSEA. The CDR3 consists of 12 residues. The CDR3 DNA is TGCAGCGTTGAACCCCAGGGGTATGGCTACACCTTC. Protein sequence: CSVEPQGYGYTF.

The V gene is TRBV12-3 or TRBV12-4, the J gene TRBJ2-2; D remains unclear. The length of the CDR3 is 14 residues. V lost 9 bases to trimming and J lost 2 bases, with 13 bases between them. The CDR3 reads CASRRSANTGELFF. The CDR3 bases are TGTGCCAGTCGGCGGTCGGCTAACACCGGGGAGCTGTTTTTT.

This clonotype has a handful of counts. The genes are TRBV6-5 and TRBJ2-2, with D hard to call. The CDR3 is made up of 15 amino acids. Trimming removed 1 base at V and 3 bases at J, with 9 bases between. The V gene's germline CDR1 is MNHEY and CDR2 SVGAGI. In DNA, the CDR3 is TGTGCCAGCAGTTACTTGGTCCGGCACACCGGGGAGCTGTTTTTT. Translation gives CASSYLVRHTGELFF.

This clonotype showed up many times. The CDR3 coding sequence is TGTGCCAGCAGCCCTAGCGGGGGGTACAATGAGCAGTTCTTC. The encoded protein is CASSPSGGYNEQFF. J is TRBJ2-1 and V is TRBV7-9; 11 nucleotides line up with TRBD2. Germline V gene data show CDR1 as SEHNR and CDR2 as FQNEAQ (reference sequence). The ends lost 5 bases at V and 4 bases at J; junction bases unmatched: 1. This CDR3 region has 14 residues.

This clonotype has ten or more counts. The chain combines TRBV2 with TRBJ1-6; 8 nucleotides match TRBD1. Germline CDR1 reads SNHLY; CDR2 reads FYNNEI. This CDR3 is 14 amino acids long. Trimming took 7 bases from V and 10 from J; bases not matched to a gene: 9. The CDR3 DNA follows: TGTGCCAGCACGGACAGGGCCCTGTTATCACCCCTCCACTTT. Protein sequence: CASTDRALLSPLHF.

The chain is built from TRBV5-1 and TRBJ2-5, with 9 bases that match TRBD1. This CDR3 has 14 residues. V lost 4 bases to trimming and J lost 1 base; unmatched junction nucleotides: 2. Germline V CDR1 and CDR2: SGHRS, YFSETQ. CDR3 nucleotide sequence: TGCGCCAGCAGCCCACAGGGGGCCCAAGAGACCCAGTACTTC. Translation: CASSPQGAQETQYF. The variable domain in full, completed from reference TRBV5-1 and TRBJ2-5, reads KAGVTQTPRYLIKTRGQQVTLSCSPISGHRSVSWYQQTPGQGLQFLFEYFSETQRNKGNFPGRFSGRQFSNSRSEMNVSTLELGDSALYLCASSPQGAQETQYFGPGTRLLVL.

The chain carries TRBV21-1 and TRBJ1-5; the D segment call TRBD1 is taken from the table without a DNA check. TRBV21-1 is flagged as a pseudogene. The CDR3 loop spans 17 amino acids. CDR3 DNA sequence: TGTGCCAGCAGCATCATTATTCAGGGGTCGGGCAATCAGCCCCAGCATTTT. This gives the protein CASSIIIQGSGNQPQHF.

CDR3 DNA sequence: TGCAGTGCTAGAGAACTACAGGGGACTTTAGATCAGCCCCAGCATTTT. The encoded protein is CSARELQGTLDQPQHF. This chain links TRBV20-1 with TRBJ1-5; TRBD1 matches at 7 bases. This CDR3 is 16 amino acids long. CDR1 is DFQATT and CDR2 is SNEGSKA in the germline V gene (reference sequence). V shed 0 bases, J shed 5 bases, and the junction held 10 bases outside the gene matches.

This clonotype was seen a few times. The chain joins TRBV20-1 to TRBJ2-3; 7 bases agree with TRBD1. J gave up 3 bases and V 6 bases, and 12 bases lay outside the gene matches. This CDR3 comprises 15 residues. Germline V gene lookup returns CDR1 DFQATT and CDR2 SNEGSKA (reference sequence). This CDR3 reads CSATKGARETDTQYF. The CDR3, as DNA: TGCAGTGCAACCAAGGGGGCGCGAGAGACAGATACGCAGTATTTT.

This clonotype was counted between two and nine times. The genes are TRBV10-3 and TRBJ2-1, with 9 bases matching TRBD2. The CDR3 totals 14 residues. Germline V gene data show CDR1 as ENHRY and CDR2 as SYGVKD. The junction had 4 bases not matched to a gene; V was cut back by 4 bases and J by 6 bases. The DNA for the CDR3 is TGTGCCATCAGTGCGCGGGGGGGCCTCAATGAGCAGTTCTTC. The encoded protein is CAISARGGLNEQFF.

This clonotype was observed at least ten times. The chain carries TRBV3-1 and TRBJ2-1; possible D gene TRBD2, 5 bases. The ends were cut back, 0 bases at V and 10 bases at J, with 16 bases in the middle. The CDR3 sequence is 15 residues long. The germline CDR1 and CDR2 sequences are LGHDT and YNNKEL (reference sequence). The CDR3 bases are TGTGCCAGCAGCCAAGATGCTAGCTCCCTTCTGGAGCAGTTCTTC. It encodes CASSQDASSLLEQFF.

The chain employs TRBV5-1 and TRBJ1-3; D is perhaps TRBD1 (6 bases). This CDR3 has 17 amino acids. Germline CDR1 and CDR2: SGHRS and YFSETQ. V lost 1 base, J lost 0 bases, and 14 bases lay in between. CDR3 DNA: TGCGCCAGCAGCTTGACCCTACAGGGCTACTCTGGAAACACCATATATTTT. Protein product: CASSLTLQGYSGNTIYF.

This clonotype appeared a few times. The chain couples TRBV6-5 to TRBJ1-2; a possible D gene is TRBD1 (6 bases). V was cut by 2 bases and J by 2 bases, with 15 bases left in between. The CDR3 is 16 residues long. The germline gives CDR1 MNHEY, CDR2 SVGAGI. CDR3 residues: CASSYPEWTENYGYTF. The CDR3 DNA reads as TGTGCCAGCAGTTACCCGGAATGGACAGAGAACTATGGCTACACCTTC.

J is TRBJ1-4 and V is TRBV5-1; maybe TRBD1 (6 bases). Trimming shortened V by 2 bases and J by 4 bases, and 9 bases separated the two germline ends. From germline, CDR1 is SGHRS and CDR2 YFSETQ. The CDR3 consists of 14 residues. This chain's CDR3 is CASSFGQLNEKLFF. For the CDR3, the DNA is TGCGCCAGCAGCTTTGGACAGCTTAATGAAAAACTGTTTTTT.

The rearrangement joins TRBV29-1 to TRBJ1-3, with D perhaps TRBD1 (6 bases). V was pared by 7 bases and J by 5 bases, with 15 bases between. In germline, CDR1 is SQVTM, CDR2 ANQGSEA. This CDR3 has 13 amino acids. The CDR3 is CSAEQGYRNTIYF. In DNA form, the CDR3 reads TGCAGCGCCGAACAGGGATATCGAAACACCATATATTTT.

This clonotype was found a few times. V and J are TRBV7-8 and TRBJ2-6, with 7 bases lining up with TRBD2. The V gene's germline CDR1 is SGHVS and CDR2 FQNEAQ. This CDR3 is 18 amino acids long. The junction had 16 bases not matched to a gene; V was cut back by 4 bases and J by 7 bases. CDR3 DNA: TGTGCCAGCAGCTCGGATAGACAGAGTGGGGAGGGAGCCAACGTCCTGACTTTC. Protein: CASSSDRQSGEGANVLTF.

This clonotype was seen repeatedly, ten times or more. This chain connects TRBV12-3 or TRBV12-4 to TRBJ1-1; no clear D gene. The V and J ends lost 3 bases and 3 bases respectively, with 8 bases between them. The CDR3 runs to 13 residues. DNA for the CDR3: TGTGCCAGCAGTTTGGATGACTACACTGAAGCTTTCTTT. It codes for CASSLDDYTEAFF.

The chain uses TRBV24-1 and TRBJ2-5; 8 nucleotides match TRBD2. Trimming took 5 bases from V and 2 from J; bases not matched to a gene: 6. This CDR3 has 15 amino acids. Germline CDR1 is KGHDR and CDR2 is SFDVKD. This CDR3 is CATSVGGGTQETQYF. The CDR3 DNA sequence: TGTGCCACCAGTGTCGGCGGGGGGACGCAAGAGACCCAGTACTTC.

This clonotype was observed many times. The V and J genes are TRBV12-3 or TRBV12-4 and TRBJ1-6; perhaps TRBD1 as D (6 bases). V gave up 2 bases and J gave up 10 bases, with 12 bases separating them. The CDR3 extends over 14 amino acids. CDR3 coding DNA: TGTGCCAGCAGTTTAACAGGGAAGGAATCACCCCTCCACTTT. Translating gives CASSLTGKESPLHF.

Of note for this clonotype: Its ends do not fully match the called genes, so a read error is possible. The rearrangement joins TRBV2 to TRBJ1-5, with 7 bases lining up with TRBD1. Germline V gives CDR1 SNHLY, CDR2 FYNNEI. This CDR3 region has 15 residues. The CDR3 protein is CANSATGVGNQPQHF. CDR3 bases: TGTGCCAACAGTGCCACAGGGGTGGGCAATCAGCCCCAGCATTTT.

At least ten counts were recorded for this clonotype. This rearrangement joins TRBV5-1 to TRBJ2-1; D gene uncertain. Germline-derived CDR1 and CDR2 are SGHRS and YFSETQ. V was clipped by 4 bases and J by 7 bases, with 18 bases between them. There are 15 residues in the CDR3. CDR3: CASSPTTQVGNEQFF. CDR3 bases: TGCGCCAGCAGCCCCACCACCCAGGTGGGGAATGAGCAGTTCTTC.